The text below deals with one TCR beta chain. Generated by immunoSEQ multiplex PCR, the TCRdb table keeps only in-frame clones and is missing some. The sample lists a few hundred thousand clones, roughly nine tenths occurring once. This specimen belongs to a study of blood T cell repertoires in COVID-19. Study-level background: PBMCs, B-cell-depleted T cells, or T cells were the source of the cDNA or gDNA that made up the material.

The source material was PBMCs or T cells enriched from blood (not recorded which). This clonotype originated in a woman aged 18-30 years in a cohort exposed to, infected with or recovered from COVID-19 (not recorded which).

CDR3 amino acids: CASSQDGREQYF. DNA for the CDR3: TGTGCCAGCAGTCAAGACGGGAGAGAGCAGTACTTC. The chain uses TRBV5-4 and TRBJ2-7; TRBD2 might be the D (6 bases). The V and J ends lost 5 bases and 7 bases respectively, with 13 bases between them. This CDR3 is built from 12 residues. Germline V gene sequence: CDR1 SGHNT, CDR2 YYREEE (reference sequence).